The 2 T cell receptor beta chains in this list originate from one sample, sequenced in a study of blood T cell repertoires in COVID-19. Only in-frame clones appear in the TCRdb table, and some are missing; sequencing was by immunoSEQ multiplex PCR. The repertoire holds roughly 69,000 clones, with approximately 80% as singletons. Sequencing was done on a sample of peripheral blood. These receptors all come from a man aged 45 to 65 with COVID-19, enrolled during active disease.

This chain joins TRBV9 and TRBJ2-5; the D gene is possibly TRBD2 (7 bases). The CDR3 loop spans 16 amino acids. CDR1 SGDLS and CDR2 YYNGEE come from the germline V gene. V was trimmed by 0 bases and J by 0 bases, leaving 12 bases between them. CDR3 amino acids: CASSVGGGLYQETQYF. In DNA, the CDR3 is TGTGCCAGCAGCGTAGGGGGGGGCCTTTACCAAGAGACCCAGTACTTC. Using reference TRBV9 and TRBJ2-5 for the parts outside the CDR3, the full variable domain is DSGVTQTPKHLITATGQRVTLRCSPRSGDLSVYWYQQSLDQGLQFLIQYYNGEERAKGNILERFSAQQFPDLHSELNLSSLELGDSALYFCASSVGGGLYQETQYFGPGTRLLVL.

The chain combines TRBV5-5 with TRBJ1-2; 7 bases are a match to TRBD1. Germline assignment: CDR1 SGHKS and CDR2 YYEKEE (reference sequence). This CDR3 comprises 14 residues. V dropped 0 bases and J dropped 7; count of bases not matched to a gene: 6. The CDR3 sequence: CASSLDRGRVGYTF. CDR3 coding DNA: TGTGCCAGCAGCTTGGACAGGGGAAGGGTTGGCTACACCTTC.